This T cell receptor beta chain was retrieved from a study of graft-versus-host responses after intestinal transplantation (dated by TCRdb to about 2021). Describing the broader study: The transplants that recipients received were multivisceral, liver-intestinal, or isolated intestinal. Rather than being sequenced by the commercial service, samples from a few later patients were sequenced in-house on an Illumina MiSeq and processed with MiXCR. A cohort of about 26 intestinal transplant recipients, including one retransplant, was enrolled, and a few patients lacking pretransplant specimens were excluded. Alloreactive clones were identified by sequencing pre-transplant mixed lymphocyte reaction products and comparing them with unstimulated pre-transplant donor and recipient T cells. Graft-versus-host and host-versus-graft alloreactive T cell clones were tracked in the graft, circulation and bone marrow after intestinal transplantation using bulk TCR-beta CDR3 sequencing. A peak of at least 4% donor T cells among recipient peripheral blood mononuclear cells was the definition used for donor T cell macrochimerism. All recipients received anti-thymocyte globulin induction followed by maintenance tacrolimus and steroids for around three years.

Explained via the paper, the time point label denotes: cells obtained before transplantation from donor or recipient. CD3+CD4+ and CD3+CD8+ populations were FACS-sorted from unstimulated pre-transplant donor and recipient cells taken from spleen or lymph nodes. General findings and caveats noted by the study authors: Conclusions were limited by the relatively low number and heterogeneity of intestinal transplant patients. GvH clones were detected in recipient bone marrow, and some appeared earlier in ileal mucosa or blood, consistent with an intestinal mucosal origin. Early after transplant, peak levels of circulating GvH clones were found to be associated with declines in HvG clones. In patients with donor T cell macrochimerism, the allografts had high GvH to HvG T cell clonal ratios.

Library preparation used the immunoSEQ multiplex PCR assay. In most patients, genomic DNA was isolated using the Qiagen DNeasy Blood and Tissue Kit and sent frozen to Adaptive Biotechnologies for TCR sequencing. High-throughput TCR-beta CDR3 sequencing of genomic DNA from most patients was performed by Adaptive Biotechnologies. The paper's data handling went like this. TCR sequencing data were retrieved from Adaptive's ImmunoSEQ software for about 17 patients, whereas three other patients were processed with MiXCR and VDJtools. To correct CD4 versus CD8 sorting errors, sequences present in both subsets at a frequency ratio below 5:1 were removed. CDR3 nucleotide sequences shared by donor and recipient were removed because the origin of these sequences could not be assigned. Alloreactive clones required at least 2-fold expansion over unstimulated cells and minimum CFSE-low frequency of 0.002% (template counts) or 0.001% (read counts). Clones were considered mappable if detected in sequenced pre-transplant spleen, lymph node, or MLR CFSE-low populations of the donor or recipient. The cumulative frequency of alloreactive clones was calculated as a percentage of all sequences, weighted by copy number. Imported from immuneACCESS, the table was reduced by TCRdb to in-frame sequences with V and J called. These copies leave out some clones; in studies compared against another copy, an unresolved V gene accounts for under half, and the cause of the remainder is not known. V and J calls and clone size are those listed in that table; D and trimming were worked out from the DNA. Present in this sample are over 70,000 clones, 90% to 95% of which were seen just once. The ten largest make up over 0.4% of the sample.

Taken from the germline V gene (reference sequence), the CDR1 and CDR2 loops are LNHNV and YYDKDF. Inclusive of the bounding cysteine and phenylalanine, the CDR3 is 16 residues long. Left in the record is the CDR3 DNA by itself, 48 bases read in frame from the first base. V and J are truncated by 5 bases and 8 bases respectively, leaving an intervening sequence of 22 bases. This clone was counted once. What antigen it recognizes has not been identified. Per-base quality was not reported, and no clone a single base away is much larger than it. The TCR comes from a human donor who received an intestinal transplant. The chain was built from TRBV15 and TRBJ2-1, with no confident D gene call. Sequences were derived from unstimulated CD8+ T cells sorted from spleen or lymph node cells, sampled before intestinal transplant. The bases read TGTGCCACCAGCCCCCTCAGCCGAAACCTTAACCATGAGCAGTTCTTC. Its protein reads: CATSPLSRNLNHEQFF.